This T cell receptor beta chain derives from a study of cytomegalovirus exposure and HLA in healthy donors. Study outcomes and limitations: In an earlier analysis, most TCR beta V segments were productive about 87% or about 30% of the time. It was assumed in the presence/absence analyses that sequencing depth was roughly uniform across donors. The study had only CMV serostatus as immune exposure information.

All the people who gave samples were healthy bone marrow donors. Researchers ran the PCR with 60 Vbeta and 13 Jbeta primers. Measured with immunoSEQ multiplex PCR; TCRdb has only the in-frame clones, and not every one. Of fewer than 250,000 clones listed, around 80% are singletons. CDR3 length: 12 residues. V gave up 8 bases and J gave up 6 bases, with 11 bases separating them. Germline loops: CDR1 MNHEY, CDR2 SVGAGI. A remark on this clone: What it recognizes is unknown.

The J gene is TRBJ2-1, the V gene TRBV6-5; D uncertain. The sequenced sample was PBMCs. The sequence came from a man aged 35 to 55 in good health and CMV-seropositive. The CDR3 DNA reads TGTGCCAGCTGGAGCAGCTTCAATGAGCAGTTCTTC. This translates into CASWSSFNEQFF.